This T cell receptor beta chain was profiled in a study of blood T cell repertoires in COVID-19. For the study at large: COVID-19 samples from acute and convalescent phases originated in the United States, Italy and Spain. T cells, B-cell-depleted T cells, or PBMCs supplied cDNA or gDNA.

There are 16 residues in the CDR3. Germline V gene data show CDR1 as MNHEY and CDR2 as SVGAGI. V dropped 0 bases and J dropped 2 bases, with 13 bases sitting between them. Per the authors' pipeline: From reference gene primer amplification, estimates of nucleated cell counts were derived. Generated by immunoSEQ multiplex PCR, the TCRdb table keeps only in-frame clones and is missing some. V, J and clone size are those of that table, while D and trimming were read from the DNA. The table lists under 45,000 clones, approximately 88% of them singletons, with 8% to 10% in the top ten. This sequence originates from a human donor in a cohort sampled during active COVID-19. The chain recombines TRBV6-5 with TRBJ1-2, with D perhaps TRBD1 (5 bases). Sequencing used peripheral blood. The CDR3 DNA sequence: TGTGCCAGCAGTTACTCGAACATTGGGGCCAACTATGGCTACACCTTC. Encoded protein: CASSYSNIGANYGYTF.